A single sample gave rise to the 5 T cell receptor beta chains below, sequenced in a study of blood T cell repertoires in COVID-19. Here immunoSEQ multiplex PCR was the method, and the copy in TCRdb shows in-frame clones only, minus some. Found here are roughly 290,000 clones, approximately 85% of them singletons; the top ten hold around 1%. Input material: peripheral blood. The source of these receptors is a human donor with COVID-19, enrolled during active disease. The donor label of this sample is uncertain.

The rearrangement links TRBV29-1 to TRBJ1-2; TRBD1 is a possible D gene (6 bases). Germline-derived CDR1 and CDR2 are SQVTM and ANQGSEA. The CDR3 contains 14 residues. Trimming removed 3 bases from V and 4 bases from J, with 15 bases in between. CDR3 in amino acids: CSVDPVGQPYGYTF. The DNA for the CDR3 is TGCAGCGTTGACCCGGTCGGACAGCCCTATGGCTACACCTTC.

The rearrangement links TRBV19 to TRBJ2-6, with 9 bases lining up with TRBD1. The CDR3 has 17 residues. Per the germline V gene, CDR1 is LNHDA and CDR2 is SQIVND (reference sequence). J was trimmed by 0 bases and V by 4 bases; bases with no gene match: 4. CDR3 nucleotides: TGTGCCAGTAGTACCGGGACAGGGCCCTCTGGGGCCAACGTCCTGACTTTC. Residues: CASSTGTGPSGANVLTF.

This clone was detected only once. The V call is TRBV29-1, the J call TRBJ2-3, with D perhaps TRBD2 (6 bases). V was cut by 5 bases and J by 4 bases, with 16 bases left in between. The CDR3 consists of 14 residues. Germline-derived CDR1 and CDR2 are SQVTM and ANQGSEA. CDR3 DNA sequence: TGCAGCGTTCCACTAGCTTTATTCTCAGATACGCAGTATTTT. Protein sequence: CSVPLALFSDTQYF.

This rearrangement joins TRBV29-1 to TRBJ2-4; 8 bases line up with TRBD1. Germline V CDR1 and CDR2: SQVTM, ANQGSEA. With V trimmed by 7 bases and J by 6 bases, 8 bases remained unmatched. This CDR3 comprises 13 residues. The DNA for the CDR3 is TGCAGCGCCGCTGGACAGGGCGGAAACATTCAGTACTTC. Protein: CSAAGQGGNIQYF.

The gene calls are TRBV5-4 and TRBJ2-3, with 11 bases aligning to TRBD2. There are 16 residues in the CDR3. Germline CDR1 SGHNT, CDR2 YYREEE (reference sequence). V lost 4 bases, J lost 10 bases, and 14 bases stayed unmatched. The CDR3 sequence is CASSPGTSGSAASQYF. DNA for the CDR3: TGTGCCAGCAGCCCCGGGACTAGCGGATCGGCCGCATCGCAGTATTTT.